The rows below give T cell receptor beta chains drawn from one sample of a study of PD-1 blockade in classical Hodgkin lymphoma. The assay was immunoSEQ multiplex PCR, and TCRdb's table has in-frame clones only and misses some. This table holds over 20,000 clones, approximately 80% found once. The input for sequencing was peripheral blood mononuclear cells (PBMCs), taken before the fourth cycle of nivolumab. These receptors were taken from a human donor with classical Hodgkin lymphoma. CDR3s include the opening cysteine and the closing phenylalanine or tryptophan. Fields, in order: D gene, clone size, J gene, V gene, CDR3 protein, CDR3 DNA. D genes are given only for firm matches. The size of a clone is reported for some rows only, either as once, few or many, or as a class for expanded clones.

D: .; size: few; J: TRBJ2-7; V: TRBV9; CDR3: CASSVGSVSSYEQYF; DNA: TGTGCCAGCAGCGTAGGCTCAGTTTCCTCCTACGAGCAGTACTTC
D: .; size: .; J: TRBJ2-7; V: TRBV18; CDR3: CASSPARVGDEQYF; DNA: TGTGCCAGCTCACCAGCCAGGGTGGGAGACGAGCAGTACTTC
D: TRBD2; size: .; J: TRBJ2-2; V: TRBV19; CDR3: CASSLRQGLAGGTGELFF; DNA: TGCGCCAGTAGTCTCCGACAGGGATTAGCGGGAGGCACCGGGGAGCTGTTTTTT
D: TRBD1; size: .; J: TRBJ1-2; V: TRBV7-2; CDR3: CASSLGTGNYGYTF; DNA: TGTGCCAGCAGCTTGGGGACAGGGAACTATGGCTACACCTTC
D: TRBD2; size: .; J: TRBJ2-5; V: TRBV18; CDR3: CASSPRRSSGQETQYF; DNA: TGTGCCAGCTCACCTCGGCGTTCTAGCGGCCAAGAGACCCAGTACTTC
D: TRBD2; size: .; J: TRBJ2-3; V: TRBV5-1; CDR3: CASSLPETSGGTDTQYF; DNA: TGCGCCAGCAGCCTGCCAGAGACTAGCGGGGGCACAGATACGCAGTATTTT
D: .; size: .; J: TRBJ2-7; V: TRBV19; CDR3: CASSLPPGEQYF; DNA: TGTGCCAGTAGTCTACCCCCGGGTGAGCAGTACTTC
D: .; size: .; J: TRBJ2-6; V: TRBV5-5; CDR3: CASSLSIGTGANVLTF; DNA: TGTGCCAGCAGCTTGTCGATCGGGACTGGGGCCAACGTCCTGACTTTC
D: TRBD1; size: few; J: TRBJ2-5; V: TRBV6-1; CDR3: CASSPGQSRETQYF; DNA: TGTGCCAGCAGTCCGGGACAGAGCCGGGAGACCCAGTACTTC
D: .; size: .; J: TRBJ2-5; V: TRBV7-9; CDR3: CASSPTDHQETQYF; DNA: TGTGCCAGCAGCCCGACAGACCACCAAGAGACCCAGTACTTC
D: .; size: .; J: TRBJ2-1; V: TRBV11-3; CDR3: CASSLNRGGTHNDQFF; DNA: TGTGCCAGCAGCTTAAATAGGGGGGGGACCCACAATGACCAGTTCTTC
D: .; size: .; J: TRBJ1-5; V: TRBV27; CDR3: CASSPRRSNQPQHF; DNA: TGTGCCAGCAGTCCCAGGCGGAGCAATCAGCCCCAGCATTTT
D: .; size: few; J: TRBJ1-4; V: TRBV7-2; CDR3: CASSPHQLPNEKLFF; DNA: TGTGCCAGCAGCCCCCATCAGTTACCTAATGAAAAACTGTTTTTT
D: TRBD1; size: .; J: TRBJ1-2; V: TRBV10-3; CDR3: CAIRGQGAGYTF; DNA: TGTGCCATCAGGGGACAGGGTGCTGGCTACACCTTC
D: .; size: .; J: TRBJ2-4; V: TRBV5-4; CDR3: CASSFDLAKNIQYF; DNA: TGTGCCAGCAGCTTTGACCTGGCCAAAAACATTCAGTACTTC
D: TRBD1; size: once; J: TRBJ1-2; V: TRBV5-1; CDR3: CASTHESRGNYGYTF; DNA: TGCGCCAGCACCCATGAAAGCAGGGGGAACTATGGCTACACCTTC
D: .; size: .; J: TRBJ2-1; V: TRBV16; CDR3: CASSQSAPNGDREQFF; DNA: TGTGCCAGCAGCCAGTCGGCCCCTAACGGGGATCGTGAGCAGTTCTTC
D: .; size: .; J: TRBJ2-5; V: TRBV6-5; CDR3: CASTPAGQETQYF; DNA: TGTGCCAGCACCCCTGCGGGGCAAGAGACCCAGTACTTC
D: .; size: .; J: TRBJ2-5; V: TRBV9; CDR3: CASSVGGVQETQYF; DNA: TGTGCCAGCAGCGTAGGGGGGGTACAAGAGACCCAGTACTTC
D: TRBD1; size: .; J: TRBJ1-1; V: TRBV23-1; CDR3: CASSQSGRGRTVAEAFF; DNA: TGCGCCAGCAGTCAATCGGGTAGGGGGCGCACGGTCGCTGAAGCTTTCTTT
D: .; size: .; J: TRBJ1-2; V: TRBV5-1; CDR3: CASSYQGNYGYTF; DNA: TGCGCCAGCAGCTATCAGGGCAACTATGGCTACACCTTC
D: TRBD2; size: once; J: TRBJ2-7; V: TRBV28; CDR3: CASSPGTSGKKQYF; DNA: TGTGCCAGCAGCCCCGGGACTAGCGGCAAAAAGCAGTACTTC
D: .; size: .; J: TRBJ1-1; V: TRBV7-3; CDR3: CASSLFSPPDTEAFF; DNA: TGTGCCAGCAGCTTATTTTCCCCCCCGGACACTGAAGCTTTCTTT